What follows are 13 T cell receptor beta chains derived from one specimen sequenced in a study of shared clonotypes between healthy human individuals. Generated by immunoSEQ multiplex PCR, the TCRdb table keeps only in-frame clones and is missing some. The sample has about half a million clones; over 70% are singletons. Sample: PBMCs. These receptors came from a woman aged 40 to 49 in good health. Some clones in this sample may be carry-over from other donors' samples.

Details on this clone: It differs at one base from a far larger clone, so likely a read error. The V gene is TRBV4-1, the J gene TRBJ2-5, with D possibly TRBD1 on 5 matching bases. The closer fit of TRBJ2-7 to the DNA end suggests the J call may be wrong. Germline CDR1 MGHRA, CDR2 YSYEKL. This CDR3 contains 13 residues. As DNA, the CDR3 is TGCGCCAGCAGAAGGGGCCTCAATTCCGAGCAGTACTTC. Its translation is CASRRGLNSEQYF.

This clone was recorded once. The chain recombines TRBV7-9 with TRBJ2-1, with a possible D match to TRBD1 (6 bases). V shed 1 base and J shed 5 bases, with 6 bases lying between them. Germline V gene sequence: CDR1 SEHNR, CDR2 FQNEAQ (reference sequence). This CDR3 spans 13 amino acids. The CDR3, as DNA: TGTGCCAGCAGCTTAGGGGACAACAATGAGCAGTTCTTC. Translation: CASSLGDNNEQFF.

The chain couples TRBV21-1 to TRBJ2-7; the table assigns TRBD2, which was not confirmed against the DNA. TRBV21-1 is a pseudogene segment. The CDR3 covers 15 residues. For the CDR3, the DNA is TGTGCCAGCAGCAGGGACGGGGGTTGTGACCACGAGCAGTACTTC. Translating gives CASSRDGGCDHEQYF.

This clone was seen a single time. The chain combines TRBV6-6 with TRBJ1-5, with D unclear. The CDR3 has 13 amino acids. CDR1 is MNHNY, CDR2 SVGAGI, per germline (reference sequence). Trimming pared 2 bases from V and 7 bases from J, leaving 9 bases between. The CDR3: CASSYSAGQPQHF. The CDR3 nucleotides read TGTGCCAGCAGTTACAGTGCGGGGCAGCCCCAGCATTTT.

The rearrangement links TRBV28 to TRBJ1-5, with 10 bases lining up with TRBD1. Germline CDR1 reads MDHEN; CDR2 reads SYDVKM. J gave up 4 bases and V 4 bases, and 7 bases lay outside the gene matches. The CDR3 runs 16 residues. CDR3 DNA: TGTGCCAGCAGTTCCAAGGACAGGGGGAGGAATCAGCCCCAGCATTTT. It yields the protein CASSSKDRGRNQPQHF. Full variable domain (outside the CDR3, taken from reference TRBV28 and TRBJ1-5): DVKVTQSSRYLVKRTGEKVFLECVQDMDHENMFWYRQDPGLGLRLIYFSYDVKMKEKGDIPEGYSVSREKKERFSLILESASTNQTSMYLCASSSKDRGRNQPQHFGDGTRLSIL.

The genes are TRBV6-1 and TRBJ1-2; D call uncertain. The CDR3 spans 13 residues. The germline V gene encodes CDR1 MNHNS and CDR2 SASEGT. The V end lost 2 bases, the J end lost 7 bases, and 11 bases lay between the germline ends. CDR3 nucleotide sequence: TGTGCCAGCAGTGAAACCAATGCGTCTGGCTACACCTTC. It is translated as CASSETNASGYTF.

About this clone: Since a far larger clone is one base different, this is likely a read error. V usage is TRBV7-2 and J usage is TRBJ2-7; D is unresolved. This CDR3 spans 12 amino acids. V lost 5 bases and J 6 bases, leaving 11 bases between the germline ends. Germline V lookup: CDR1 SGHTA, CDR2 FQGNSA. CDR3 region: CTSSAGWAEQYF. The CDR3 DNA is TGTACCAGCAGCGCCGGATGGGCCGAGCAGTACTTC.

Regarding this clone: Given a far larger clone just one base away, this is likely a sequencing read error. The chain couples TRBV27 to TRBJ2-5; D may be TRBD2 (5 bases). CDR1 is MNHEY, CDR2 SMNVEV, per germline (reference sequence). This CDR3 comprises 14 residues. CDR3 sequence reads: CAISRTYFLETQYF. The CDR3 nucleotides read TGTGCCATCAGTCGGACTTACTTTCTCGAGACCCAGTACTTC.

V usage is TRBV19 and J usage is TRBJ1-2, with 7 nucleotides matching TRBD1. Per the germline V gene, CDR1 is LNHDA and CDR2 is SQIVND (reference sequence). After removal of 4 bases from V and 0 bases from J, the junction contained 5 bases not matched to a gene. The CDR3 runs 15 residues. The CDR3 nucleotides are TGTGCCAGTAGTACCCGGGACAGCGCTAACTATGGCTACACCTTC. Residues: CASSTRDSANYGYTF.

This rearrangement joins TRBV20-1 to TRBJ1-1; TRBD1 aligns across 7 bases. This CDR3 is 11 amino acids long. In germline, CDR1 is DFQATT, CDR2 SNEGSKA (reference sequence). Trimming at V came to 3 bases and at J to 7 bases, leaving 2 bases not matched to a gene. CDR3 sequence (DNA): TGCAGTGCTAGGGGGACAGTTGAAGCTTTCTTT. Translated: CSARGTVEAFF.

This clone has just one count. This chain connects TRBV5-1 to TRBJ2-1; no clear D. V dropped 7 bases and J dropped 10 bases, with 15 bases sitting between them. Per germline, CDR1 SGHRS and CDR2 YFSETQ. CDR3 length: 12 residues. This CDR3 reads CASSTTAMEQFF. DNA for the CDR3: TGCGCCAGCTCCACTACCGCGATGGAGCAGTTCTTC.

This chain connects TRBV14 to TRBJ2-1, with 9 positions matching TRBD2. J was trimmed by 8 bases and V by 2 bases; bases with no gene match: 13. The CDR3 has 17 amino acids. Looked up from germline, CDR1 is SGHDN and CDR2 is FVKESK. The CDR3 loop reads CASSQLIAGAAFDEQFF. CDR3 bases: TGTGCCAGCAGCCAACTCATAGCGGGAGCCGCGTTCGATGAGCAGTTCTTC.

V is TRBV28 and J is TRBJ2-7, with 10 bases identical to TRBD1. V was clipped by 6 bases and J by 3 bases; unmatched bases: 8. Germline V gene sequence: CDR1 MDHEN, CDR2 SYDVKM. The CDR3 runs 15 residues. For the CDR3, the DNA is TGTGCCAGCAGCGACAGGGGGCAAGATTTCTACGAGCAGTACTTC. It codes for CASSDRGQDFYEQYF.